The next 8 T cell receptor beta chains were all read from a single sample in a study of technical replicates of blood from a handful of donors. The data were produced by immunoSEQ multiplex PCR, yet TCRdb's version contains in-frame clones alone and is incomplete. The sample lists 75,000 to 95,000 clones; about 95% were seen once. The sequenced sample was T cells isolated from PBMCs. All receptors derive from a human donor in good health.

This sequence joins TRBV5-1 and TRBJ2-2, with D possibly matching TRBD2 (7 bases). V lost 4 bases, J lost 5 bases, and 18 bases lay in between. From germline, CDR1 is SGHRS and CDR2 YFSETQ. This CDR3 contains 16 residues. DNA of the CDR3: TGCGCCAGCAGCCTGGAGGGGGGGGCGCTGACCGGGGAGCTGTTTTTT. This sequence encodes CASSLEGGALTGELFF.

The J gene is TRBJ2-7, the V gene TRBV13; maybe TRBD2 (7 bases). Between the trimmed V and J ends, which lost 5 bases and 6 bases, there was a span of 14 bases. This CDR3 has 13 amino acids. Germline-derived CDR1 and CDR2 are PRHDT and FYEKMQ (reference sequence). CDR3 DNA: TGTGCCAGCAGCCACTCAGGGGAGGGCGAGCAGTACTTC. It translates to CASSHSGEGEQYF.

The chain combines TRBV6-1 with TRBJ1-1, with TRBD1 matching over 7 bases. The trim removed 5 bases at V and 3 bases at J, leaving 3 bases unmatched. This CDR3 contains 13 residues. Germline V gene sequence: CDR1 MNHNS, CDR2 SASEGT. The CDR3 protein is CASSLDRDTEAFF. In DNA form, the CDR3 reads TGTGCCAGCAGTTTAGACAGGGACACTGAAGCTTTCTTT.

The chain is built from TRBV7-9 and TRBJ1-4; unclear D gene. This CDR3 region has 11 residues. V was trimmed by 3 bases and J by 7 bases, leaving 3 bases between them. The germline V gene encodes CDR1 SEHNR and CDR2 FQNEAQ (reference sequence). As DNA, the CDR3 is TGTGCCAGCAGCTTGAGTGAAAAACTGTTTTTT. Its translation is CASSLSEKLFF.

The chain uses TRBV6-6 and TRBJ1-6; D possibly corresponds to TRBD1 (5 bases). The CDR3 spans 15 residues. The V gene lost 0 bases and the J gene lost 8 bases, with 11 bases spanning the gap. Germline CDR1 reads MNHNY; CDR2 reads SVGAGI (reference sequence). CDR3 sequence reads: CASSYSAGADSPLHF. CDR3 in DNA: TGTGCCAGCAGTTACTCGGCTGGGGCCGATTCACCCCTCCACTTT.

In this sample, this clone turned up a few times. V gene TRBV10-3 combines with J gene TRBJ1-2, with D possibly being TRBD1 (6 bases). Germline V gene sequence: CDR1 ENHRY, CDR2 SYGVKD. The CDR3 runs 13 residues. The ends were cut back, 5 bases at V and 4 bases at J, with 11 bases in the middle. CDR3 amino acids: CAISPQGPYGYTF. As DNA, the CDR3 is TGTGCCATCAGTCCACAGGGTCCCTATGGCTACACCTTC.

V is TRBV4-1 and J is TRBJ1-5; 8 bases are shared with TRBD1. The length of the CDR3 is 14 residues. J was trimmed by 6 bases and V by 0 bases; bases with no gene match: 1. Germline V gives CDR1 MGHRA, CDR2 YSYEKL. The CDR3 protein is CASSQETGVQPQHF. CDR3 in DNA: TGCGCCAGCAGCCAAGAGACAGGGGTTCAGCCCCAGCATTTT.

The rearrangement joins TRBV27 to TRBJ2-7; the D gene is possibly TRBD2 (5 bases). Trimming removed 3 bases from V and 4 bases from J, with 10 bases in between. The CDR3 covers 13 residues. From germline, CDR1 is MNHEY and CDR2 SMNVEV (reference sequence). DNA for the CDR3: TGTGCCAGCAGTTTCGACTACCTTTACGAGCAGTACTTC. It translates to CASSFDYLYEQYF.